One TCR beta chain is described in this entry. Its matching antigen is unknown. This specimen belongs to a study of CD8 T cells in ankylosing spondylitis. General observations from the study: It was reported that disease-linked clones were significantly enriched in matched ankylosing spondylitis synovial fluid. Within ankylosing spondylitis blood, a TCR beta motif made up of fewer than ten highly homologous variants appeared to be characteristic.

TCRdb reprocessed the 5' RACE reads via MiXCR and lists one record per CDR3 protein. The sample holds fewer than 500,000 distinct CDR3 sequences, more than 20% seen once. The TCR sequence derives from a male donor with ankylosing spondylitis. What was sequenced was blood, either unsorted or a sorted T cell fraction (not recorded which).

DNA for the CDR3: TGTGCCAGCAGCCGTTCGACAGTGCAGTACTTC. It encodes CASSRSTVQYF. The chain uses TRBV3-1 and TRBJ2-7; TRBD1 might be the D (5 bases). V was pared by 4 bases and J by 9 bases, with 10 bases between. There are 11 residues in the CDR3. Germline V gene sequence: CDR1 LGHDT, CDR2 YNNKEL (reference sequence).